These T cell receptor beta chains were read from a single sample in a study of vaccination effects on CD4 cells after COVID-19. Their antigen targets remain unknown. TCRdb keeps only in-frame clones here, not all; method: immunoSEQ multiplex PCR. Here the sample spans under 80,000 clones, about 80% being singletons. The sample here was CD4+ T cells from PBMCs cultured with HCoV-OC43 spike peptides, taken after COVID-19 vaccination. The receptor set was obtained from a human donor who received a COVID-19 vaccine. CDR3s include the opening cysteine and the closing phenylalanine or tryptophan. Each record gives: clone size, J gene, D gene, V gene, CDR3 DNA, CDR3 protein. A D gene is named only where the DNA matches it firmly. Clone size is stated in some rows and not others, as once, few, many or a class when expanded.

once | TRBJ1-2 | NA | TRBV3-1/TRBV3-2 | TGTGCCAGCAGCCAAGGCCCGAAGCCTAACTATGGCTACACCTTC | CASSQGPKPNYGYTF
NA | TRBJ2-3 | NA | TRBV7-2 | TGTGCCAGCAGCGCTAGCACAGATACGCAGTATTTT | CASSASTDTQYF
NA | TRBJ2-3 | NA | TRBV2 | TGTGCCAGCAGTGCCGGGGGGCGAGGCACAGATACGCAGTATTTT | CASSAGGRGTDTQYF
few | TRBJ2-3 | NA | TRBV7-2 | TGTGCCAGCAGCAAGGAGGGAATGGGCACAGATACGCAGTATTTT | CASSKEGMGTDTQYF
NA | TRBJ1-1 | NA | TRBV6-6 | TGTGCCAGCAGTTACTCGGCTGTTTCGGCGGCGAAAGCTTTCTTT | CASSYSAVSAAKAFF
NA | TRBJ1-1 | NA | TRBV2 | TGTGCCAGCAGCGGACGGGAGGGGACTGAAGCTTTCTTT | CASSGREGTEAFF
NA | TRBJ2-1 | NA | TRBV7-9 | TGTGCCAGCAGCTTAGCGCTTGGATTTGTTAATGAGCAGTTCTTC | CASSLALGFVNEQFF
NA | TRBJ1-2 | TRBD1 | TRBV27 | TGTGCCAGCACTCCCAGGGGGTTAAGGGATGGCTACACCTTC | CASTPRGLRDGYTF
NA | TRBJ2-3 | TRBD2 | TRBV4-1 | TGCGCCAGCCTCCCTCAGCGGGGACTCACAGATACGCAGTATTTT | CASLPQRGLTDTQYF
NA | TRBJ2-3 | TRBD2 | TRBV5-1 | TGCGCCAGCATGGGGTTAGCGGGGACAGATACGCAGTATTTT | CASMGLAGTDTQYF
NA | TRBJ2-2 | NA | TRBV5-1 | TGCGCCAGCAGCTCCTTACCAAGGGCCCCCGGGGAGCTGTTTTTT | CASSSLPRAPGELFF
NA | TRBJ1-1 | NA | TRBV12-3/TRBV12-4 | TGTGCCAGCAGTTCCCGGGGTTCTGAAGCTTTCTTT | CASSSRGSEAFF
once | TRBJ2-3 | NA | TRBV7-9 | TGTGCCAGCAGCTTAGGGGTTAGCACAGATACGCAGTATTTT | CASSLGVSTDTQYF